The rows below give T cell receptor beta chains drawn from one sample of a study of cytomegalovirus exposure and HLA in healthy donors. Sequenced by immunoSEQ multiplex PCR; TCRdb stores in-frame clones only, minus some. Here the sample spans roughly 190,000 clones, around four fifths being singletons. Sequencing was performed on PBMCs. The receptor set was obtained from a female donor in good health and CMV-seronegative. Each CDR3 is given with its conserved first and last residue. Each record gives: clone size, V gene, D gene, J gene, CDR3 protein, CDR3 DNA. The D gene is left open where the match is weak. Not all rows give a size; the values are once, few, many and, for expanded clones, a class.

NA	TRBV9	TRBD1	TRBJ2-4	CASSRPDRGDKNIQYF	TGTGCCAGCAGCAGACCTGACAGGGGCGACAAAAACATTCAGTACTTC
NA	TRBV7-8	TRBD2	TRBJ2-5	CASSPRTSAQETQYF	TGTGCCAGCAGCCCCCGGACTAGCGCACAAGAGACCCAGTACTTC
NA	TRBV19	NA	TRBJ1-1	CASSIFQNTEAFF	TGTGCCAGTAGTATATTCCAGAACACTGAAGCTTTCTTT
NA	TRBV5-4	TRBD1	TRBJ2-5	CASSYRGLSETQYF	TGTGCCAGCAGCTACAGGGGGCTTTCGGAGACCCAGTACTTC
NA	TRBV6-7	TRBD1	TRBJ2-6	CARPGTGGGGANVLTF	TGTGCCCGACCCGGGACAGGGGGTGGCGGGGCCAACGTCCTGACTTTC
NA	TRBV25-1	TRBD1	TRBJ2-7	CASSEYSLGTGGSYEQYF	TGTGCCAGCAGTGAATACTCACTAGGGACAGGGGGTTCCTACGAGCAGTACTTC
NA	TRBV6-4	TRBD2	TRBJ2-5	CASSEGLAGGETQYF	TGTGCCAGCAGTGAAGGACTAGCGGGGGGCGAGACCCAGTACTTC
NA	TRBV16	NA	TRBJ1-1	CASSLTTGEAFF	TGTGCCAGCAGCCTGACAACAGGGGAAGCTTTCTTT
NA	TRBV7-2	TRBD1	TRBJ1-1	CASSFPPGQRTTEAFF	TGTGCCAGCAGCTTTCCCCCGGGACAGAGAACCACTGAAGCTTTCTTT
NA	TRBV19	NA	TRBJ1-1	CASSIFRGSTVAFF	TGTGCCAGTAGTATATTCCGGGGGAGTACTGTAGCTTTCTTT
NA	TRBV2	NA	TRBJ2-5	CASNREREETQYF	TGTGCCAGCAATAGAGAAAGAGAAGAGACCCAGTACTTC
once	TRBV5-6	NA	TRBJ2-2	CASSLYQGLRTGELFF	TGTGCCAGCAGCTTGTATCAGGGACTTCGCACCGGGGAGCTGTTTTTT
NA	TRBV29-1	NA	TRBJ1-1	CSVDRGNTEAFF	TGCAGCGTTGACAGAGGGAACACTGAAGCTTTCTTT
NA	TRBV28	TRBD1	TRBJ1-1	CASSHRGMNTEAFF	TGTGCCAGCAGTCACAGGGGAATGAACACTGAAGCTTTCTTT
NA	TRBV19	TRBD2	TRBJ2-7	CASSPSAGGPHEQYF	TGTGCCAGTAGCCCCTCGGCGGGAGGGCCCCACGAGCAGTACTTC
NA	TRBV6-5	TRBD1	TRBJ2-2	CASSYSRGGEAGELFF	TGTGCCAGCAGTTACTCGCGAGGGGGCGAGGCCGGGGAGCTGTTTTTT
NA	TRBV7-8	NA	TRBJ1-2	CASSPMAGAVSLYGYTF	TGTGCCAGCAGCCCCATGGCGGGGGCGGTTTCCCTCTATGGCTACACCTTC
NA	TRBV19	NA	TRBJ1-5	CASSIGGGGNQPQHF	TGTGCCAGTAGTATAGGGGGGGGTGGCAATCAGCCCCAGCATTTT
NA	TRBV6-1	NA	TRBJ2-3	CASTWGASTDTQYF	TGTGCCAGCACGTGGGGAGCTAGCACAGATACGCAGTATTTT
few	TRBV7-9	TRBD1	TRBJ1-2	CASSPQGASYGYTF	TGTGCCAGCAGTCCTCAGGGGGCGAGCTATGGCTACACCTTC
NA	TRBV2	NA	TRBJ2-5	CARTRRETQYF	TGTGCCAGGACAAGAAGGGAGACCCAGTACTTC
once	TRBV5-6	NA	TRBJ2-7	CASSPGGIARVEEQYF	TGTGCCAGCAGCCCCGGGGGTATAGCGAGGGTAGAAGAGCAGTACTTC
few	TRBV7-7	NA	TRBJ2-5	CASSFRLGGIGETQYF	TGTGCTAGCAGCTTTCGTTTGGGGGGAATTGGAGAGACCCAGTACTTC
NA	TRBV4-1	TRBD2	TRBJ2-3	CASSQEGSGGIRITDTQYF	TGCGCCAGCAGCCAAGAAGGTTCGGGGGGGATACGAATCACAGATACGCAGTATTTT
NA	TRBV2	NA	TRBJ2-1	CASQILNEQFF	TGTGCCAGCCAAATACTGAATGAGCAGTTCTTC
NA	TRBV5-1	TRBD2	TRBJ2-3	CASSAWTSGGVDTQYF	TGCGCCAGCAGCGCCTGGACTAGCGGGGGCGTAGATACGCAGTATTTT
once	TRBV18	TRBD1	TRBJ2-2	CASSPPGQGNTGELFF	TGTGCCAGCTCTCCACCGGGACAGGGGAACACCGGGGAGCTGTTTTTT
once	TRBV10-3	TRBD1	TRBJ1-6	CAISARDRAPNSPLHF	TGTGCCATCAGTGCCCGGGACAGGGCGCCTAATTCACCCCTCCACTTT
NA	TRBV6-5	NA	TRBJ1-4	CASSTQATNEKLFF	TGTGCCAGCAGTACTCAGGCAACTAATGAAAAACTGTTTTTT
NA	TRBV7-2	NA	TRBJ2-7	CASRDIGYEQYF	TGTGCCAGCAGGGACATTGGCTACGAGCAGTACTTC
NA	TRBV7-8	TRBD2	TRBJ2-1	CASSATSGVMRQFF	TGTGCCAGCAGCGCGACTAGCGGGGTCATGCGGCAGTTCTTC
NA	TRBV7-3	TRBD2	TRBJ2-5	CASSGGLAGVGETQYF	TGTGCCAGCAGTGGCGGACTAGCGGGAGTGGGGGAGACCCAGTACTTC
NA	TRBV7-2	TRBD1	TRBJ2-7	CASSSPDRGRDYEQYF	TGTGCCAGCAGCTCCCCCGACAGGGGAAGGGACTACGAGCAGTACTTC
NA	TRBV2	TRBD1	TRBJ2-7	CASNMTGSTYEQYF	TGTGCCAGCAATATGACAGGGTCAACCTACGAGCAGTACTTC
NA	TRBV30	TRBD1	TRBJ2-7	CAWSGGQEYEQYF	TGTGCCTGGAGTGGTGGACAGGAATACGAGCAGTACTTC
NA	TRBV25-1	NA	TRBJ1-5	CASSGRSNQPQHF	TGTGCCAGCAGTGGTCGGAGCAATCAGCCCCAGCATTTT
NA	TRBV15	TRBD1	TRBJ1-2	CATSGGTVYGYTF	TGTGCCACCAGCGGGGGGACAGTCTATGGCTACACCTTC
few	TRBV7-2	TRBD1	TRBJ2-3	CASSARDRDTQYF	TGTGCCAGCAGCGCCCGGGACAGAGATACGCAGTATTTT
NA	TRBV2	TRBD1	TRBJ2-7	CASSEQGARYEQYF	TGTGCCAGCAGTGAGCAGGGGGCACGCTACGAGCAGTACTTC
NA	TRBV28	TRBD1	TRBJ1-5	CASSLSQGSQPQHF	TGTGCCAGCAGTTTATCACAGGGGAGCCAGCCCCAGCATTTT
NA	TRBV5-1	TRBD1	TRBJ1-1	CASRIGGMRDTEAFF	TGCGCCAGCAGAATAGGGGGCATGAGAGACACTGAAGCTTTCTTT
NA	TRBV5-5	TRBD1	TRBJ2-7	CASSQRTGGSYEQYF	TGTGCCAGCAGCCAGAGGACAGGGGGTAGCTACGAGCAGTACTTC
NA	TRBV11-2	NA	TRBJ1-4	CASSFSQGNEKLFF	TGTGCCAGCAGCTTTTCACAGGGTAACGAAAAACTGTTTTTT
NA	TRBV2	NA	TRBJ1-6	CASRGEGSPLHF	TGTGCCAGCAGGGGGGAGGGTTCACCCCTCCACTTT
NA	TRBV5-1	NA	TRBJ2-2	CASSKGQPWDTGELFF	TGCGCCAGCAGCAAAGGACAGCCCTGGGACACCGGGGAGCTGTTTTTT
NA	TRBV7-2	NA	TRBJ1-5	CASSLNPGVSNQPQHF	TGTGCCAGCAGCTTAAATCCAGGGGTGAGCAATCAGCCCCAGCATTTT
once	TRBV15	NA	TRBJ1-1	CATSRLTQGLGTEAFF	TGTGCCACCAGCAGATTAACACAGGGCCTGGGGACTGAAGCTTTCTTT
once	TRBV6-6	TRBD1	TRBJ2-5	CASTQTGKQETQYF	TGTGCCAGCACCCAGACAGGGAAGCAAGAGACCCAGTACTTC
NA	TRBV19	NA	TRBJ2-7	CASSTSQGTDEQYF	TGTGCCAGTAGTACCTCACAGGGAACAGACGAGCAGTACTTC
NA	TRBV21-1	NA	TRBJ2-1	CASSKRGQGPPLAEQFF	TGTGCCAGCAGCAAAAGGGGACAGGGGCCGCCCCTGGCGGAGCAGTTCTTC
NA	TRBV5-5	NA	TRBJ1-2	CASSLAGGRANYGYTF	TGTGCCAGCAGCTTGGCCGGGGGGAGAGCTAACTATGGCTACACCTTC
NA	TRBV27	TRBD1	TRBJ1-2	CASRLAGGGYGYTF	TGTGCCAGCAGGCTGGCAGGGGGCGGCTATGGCTACACCTTC
NA	TRBV30	TRBD2	TRBJ2-7	CARRSGLASNEQYF	TGTGCCCGGAGGTCGGGACTAGCGTCTAACGAGCAGTACTTC
NA	TRBV7-9	TRBD1	TRBJ1-3	CASSSGGPGNTIYF	TGTGCCAGCAGTTCAGGGGGCCCCGGAAACACCATATATTTT
once	TRBV6-6	NA	TRBJ2-2	CASSYQGTNTGELFF	TGTGCCAGCAGTTATCAGGGAACGAACACCGGGGAGCTGTTTTTT
NA	TRBV28	TRBD1	TRBJ1-1	CATDPTGAITEAFF	TGTGCCACCGACCCTACAGGGGCCATCACTGAAGCTTTCTTT
NA	TRBV6-6	NA	TRBJ2-3	CASKVDNTDTQYF	TGTGCCAGCAAGGTGGACAACACAGATACGCAGTATTTT
NA	TRBV19	TRBD2	TRBJ2-1	CASSSTSGNTGEQFF	TGTGCCAGTAGTTCGACTAGCGGGAACACGGGTGAGCAGTTCTTC
NA	TRBV5-1	TRBD1	TRBJ1-5	CASSPGTARGQPQHF	TGCGCCAGCAGCCCTGGGACAGCCCGCGGTCAGCCCCAGCATTTT
NA	TRBV21-1	NA	TRBJ2-2	CGLIGQLGTGELFF	TGCGGGCTTATAGGACAGCTCGGCACCGGGGAGCTGTTTTTT